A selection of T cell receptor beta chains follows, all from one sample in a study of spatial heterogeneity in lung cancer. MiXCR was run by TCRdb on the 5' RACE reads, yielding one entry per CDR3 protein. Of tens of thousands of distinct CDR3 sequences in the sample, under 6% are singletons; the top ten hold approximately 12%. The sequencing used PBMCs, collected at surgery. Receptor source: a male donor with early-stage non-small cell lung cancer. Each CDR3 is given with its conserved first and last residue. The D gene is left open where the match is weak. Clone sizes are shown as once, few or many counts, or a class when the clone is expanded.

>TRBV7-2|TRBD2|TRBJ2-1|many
TGTGCCAGCAGCTTAGAGGTGGGGGCGGCTAGCGGGAGACCGTTCTTC
CASSLEVGAASGRPFF
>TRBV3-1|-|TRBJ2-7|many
TGTGCCAGCAGCCAACGCCCTTATTGGGACGGAAATTACGAGCAGTACTTC
CASSQRPYWDGNYEQYF
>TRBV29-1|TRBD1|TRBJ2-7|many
TGCAGCGTTGAAGTTCGGGACAGTACCTACGAGCAGTACTTC
CSVEVRDSTYEQYF
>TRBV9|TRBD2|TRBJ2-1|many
TGTGCCAGCAGCCCCGGGACTAGCGGGAGTGGTGAGCAGTTCTTC
CASSPGTSGSGEQFF
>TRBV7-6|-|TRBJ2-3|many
TGTGCCAGCAGCCTACACGAAACTAGCACAGATACGCAGTATTTT
CASSLHETSTDTQYF
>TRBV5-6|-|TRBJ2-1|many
TGTGCCAGCAGCTTGCGAGGATATGAGCAGTTCTTC
CASSLRGYEQFF
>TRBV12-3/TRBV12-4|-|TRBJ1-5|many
TGTGCCAGCAGTTTATCAGGGTATCAGCCCCAGCATTTT
CASSLSGYQPQHF
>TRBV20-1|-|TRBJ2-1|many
TGCAGTGCTAGAGGAAGGATAGCGATTGAGCAGTTCTTC
CSARGRIAIEQFF
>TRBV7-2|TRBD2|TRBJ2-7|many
TGTGCCAGCAGCCTTTCCCCGACTAGCGGGAAAGGGGGCGAGCAGTACTTC
CASSLSPTSGKGGEQYF
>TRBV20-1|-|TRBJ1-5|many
TGCAGTGCTAGTAAGGACAGCAATCAGCCCCAGCATTTT
CSASKDSNQPQHF
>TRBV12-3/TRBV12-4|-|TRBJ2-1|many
TGTGCCAGCAGTCTTAGCGGTAGCTCCTACAATGAGCAGTTCTTC
CASSLSGSSYNEQFF
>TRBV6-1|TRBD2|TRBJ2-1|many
TGTGCCAGCGGGAGGGTTTACAATGAGCAGTTCTTC
CASGRVYNEQFF
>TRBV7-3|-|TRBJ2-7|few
TGTGCCAGCAGCTTAACTCGCGACTACGAGCAGTACTTC
CASSLTRDYEQYF
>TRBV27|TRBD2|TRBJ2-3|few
TGTGCCAGCGGGCTAGCGGGCCACACAGATACGCAGTATTTT
CASGLAGHTDTQYF
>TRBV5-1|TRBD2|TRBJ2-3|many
TGCGCCAGCAGGGGGCTATCTAGCGGGAGGTTACCAGATACGCAGTATTTT
CASRGLSSGRLPDTQYF
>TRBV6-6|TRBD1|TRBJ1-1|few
TGTGCCAGCAGTTCCGGACAGGGGGCAGCTTTCTTT
CASSSGQGAAFF
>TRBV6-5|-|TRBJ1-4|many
TGTGCCAGCAGTTTTCAGGGTTTAACTAATGAAAAACTGTTTTTT
CASSFQGLTNEKLFF
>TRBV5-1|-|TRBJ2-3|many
TGCGCCAGCAGCTTGCCAGCCAGCACAGATACGCAGTATTTT
CASSLPASTDTQYF
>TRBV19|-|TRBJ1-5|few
TGTGCCAGTAGTAAAGGGCGGAATAGCAATCAGCCCCAGCATTTT
CASSKGRNSNQPQHF
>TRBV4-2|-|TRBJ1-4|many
TGTGCCAGCAGCCAAAGGACCATTGGGCACGATGAAAAACTGTTTTTT
CASSQRTIGHDEKLFF
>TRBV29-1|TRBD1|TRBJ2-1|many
TGCAGCGTTGATGGGACAGGTTTGAATGAGCAGTTCTTC
CSVDGTGLNEQFF
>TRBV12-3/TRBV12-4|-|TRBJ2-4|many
TGTGCCAGCAGTTTCTACGGCCAAAACATTCAGTACTTC
CASSFYGQNIQYF
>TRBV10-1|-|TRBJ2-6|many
TGCGCCAGCAGTGCTCGCCCGCCCCTTGGTCGGGAGACTGCTGGGGCCAACGTCCTGACTTTC
CASSARPPLGRETAGANVLTF
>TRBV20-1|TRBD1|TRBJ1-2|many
TGCAGTGCCGACAGGGCGGGCTATGGCTACACCTTC
CSADRAGYGYTF
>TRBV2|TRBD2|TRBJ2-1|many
TGTGCCAGCACCAACCCGGGGGGGGAGGGGCTTCTGGAGCAGTTCTTC
CASTNPGGEGLLEQFF
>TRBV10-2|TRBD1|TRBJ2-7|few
TGCGCCAGCATTAAGGGACAGGCCCCGCTCTACGAGCAGTACTTC
CASIKGQAPLYEQYF